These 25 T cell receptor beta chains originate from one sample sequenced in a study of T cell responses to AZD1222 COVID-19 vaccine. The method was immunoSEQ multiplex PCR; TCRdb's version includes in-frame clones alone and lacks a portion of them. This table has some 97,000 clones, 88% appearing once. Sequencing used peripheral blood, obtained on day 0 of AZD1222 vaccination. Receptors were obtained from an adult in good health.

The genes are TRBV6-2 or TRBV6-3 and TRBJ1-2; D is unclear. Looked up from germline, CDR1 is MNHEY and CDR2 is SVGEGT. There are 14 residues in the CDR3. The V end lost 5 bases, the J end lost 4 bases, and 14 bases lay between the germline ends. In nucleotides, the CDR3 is TGTGCCAGCAGTCTCATTCCCTCCCCCTATGGCTACACCTTC. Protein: CASSLIPSPYGYTF.

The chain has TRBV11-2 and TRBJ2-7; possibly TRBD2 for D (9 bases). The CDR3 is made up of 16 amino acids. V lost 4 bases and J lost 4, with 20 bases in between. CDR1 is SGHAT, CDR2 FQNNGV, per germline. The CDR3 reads CASSSNRGGLAYEQYF. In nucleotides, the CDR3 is TGTGCCAGCAGCTCAAACAGGGGGGGACTAGCTTACGAGCAGTACTTC.

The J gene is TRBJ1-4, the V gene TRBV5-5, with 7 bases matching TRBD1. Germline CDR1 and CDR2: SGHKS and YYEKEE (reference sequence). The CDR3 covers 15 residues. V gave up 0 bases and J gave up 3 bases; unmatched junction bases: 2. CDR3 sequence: CASSLGGQSNEKLFF. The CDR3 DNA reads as TGTGCCAGCAGCTTGGGGGGACAGTCTAATGAAAAACTGTTTTTT.

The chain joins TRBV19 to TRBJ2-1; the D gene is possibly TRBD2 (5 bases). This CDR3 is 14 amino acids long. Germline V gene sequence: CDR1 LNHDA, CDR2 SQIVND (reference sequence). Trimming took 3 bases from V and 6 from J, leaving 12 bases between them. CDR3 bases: TGTGCCAGTAGTATCGGAGACTATCGCAATGAGCAGTTCTTC. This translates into CASSIGDYRNEQFF.

CDR3 sequence: CASSEWVRGRGDEQYF. The CDR3 DNA reads as TGTGCCAGCAGTGAATGGGTTCGCGGGAGAGGCGACGAGCAGTACTTC. V and J are TRBV25-1 and TRBJ2-7; 7 positions match TRBD2. Germline V gene sequence: CDR1 MGHDK, CDR2 SYGVNS. Trimming took 1 base from V and 5 from J; bases not matched to a gene: 11. The CDR3 covers 16 residues.

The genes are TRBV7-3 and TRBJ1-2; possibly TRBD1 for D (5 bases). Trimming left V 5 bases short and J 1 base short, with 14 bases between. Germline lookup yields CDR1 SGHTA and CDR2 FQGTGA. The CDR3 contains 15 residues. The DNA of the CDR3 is TGTGCCAGCAGCCCCCTTGGGGCCGGTAACTATGGCTACACCTTC. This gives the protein CASSPLGAGNYGYTF.

For the CDR3, the DNA is TGTGCCTGGAGTGTACTGGACAGGGATGCCTACGAGCAGTACTTC. Amino acids: CAWSVLDRDAYEQYF. This sequence joins TRBV30 and TRBJ2-7; 8 bases line up with TRBD1. V was pared by 0 bases and J by 2 bases, with 6 bases of the junction left unmatched. Germline V CDR1 and CDR2: GTSNPN, SVGIG (reference sequence). The CDR3 spans 15 residues.

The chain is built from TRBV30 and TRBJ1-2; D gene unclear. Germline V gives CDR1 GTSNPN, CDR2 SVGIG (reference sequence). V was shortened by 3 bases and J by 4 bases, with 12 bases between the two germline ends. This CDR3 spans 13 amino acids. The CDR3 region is CAWRLTATYGYTF. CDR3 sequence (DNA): TGTGCCTGGAGACTAACAGCAACCTATGGCTACACCTTC.

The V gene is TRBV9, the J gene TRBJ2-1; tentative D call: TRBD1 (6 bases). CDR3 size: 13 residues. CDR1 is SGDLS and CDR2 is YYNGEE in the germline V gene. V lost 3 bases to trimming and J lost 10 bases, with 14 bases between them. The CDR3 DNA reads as TGTGCCAGCAGCGCCCGGACTGACAGGGAGCAGTTCTTC. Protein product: CASSARTDREQFF.

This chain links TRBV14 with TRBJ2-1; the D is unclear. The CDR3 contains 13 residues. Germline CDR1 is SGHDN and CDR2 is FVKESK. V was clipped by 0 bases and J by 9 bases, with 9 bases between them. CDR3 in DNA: TGTGCCAGCAGCCAAGACTTCTCAAGTGAGCAGTTCTTC. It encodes CASSQDFSSEQFF.

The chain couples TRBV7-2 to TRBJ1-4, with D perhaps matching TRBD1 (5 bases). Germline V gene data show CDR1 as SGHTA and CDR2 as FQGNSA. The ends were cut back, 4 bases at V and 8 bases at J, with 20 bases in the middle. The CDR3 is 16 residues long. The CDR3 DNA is TGTGCCAGCAGCTCTACTACTGCGGCGGACAAAGAAAAACTGTTTTTT. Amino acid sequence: CASSSTTAADKEKLFF.

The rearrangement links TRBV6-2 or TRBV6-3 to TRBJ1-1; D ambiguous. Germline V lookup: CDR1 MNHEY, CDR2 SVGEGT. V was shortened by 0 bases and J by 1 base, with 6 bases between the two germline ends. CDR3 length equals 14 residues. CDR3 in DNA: TGTGCCAGCAGTTACTCGCTGGGGAACACTGAAGCTTTCTTT. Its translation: CASSYSLGNTEAFF.

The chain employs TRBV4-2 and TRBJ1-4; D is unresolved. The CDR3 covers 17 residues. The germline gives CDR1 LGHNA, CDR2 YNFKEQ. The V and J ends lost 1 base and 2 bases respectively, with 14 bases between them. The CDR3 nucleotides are TGTGCCAGCAGCCAAGGTTTAGCGGCTGCCACTAATGAAAAACTGTTTTTT. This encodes CASSQGLAAATNEKLFF.

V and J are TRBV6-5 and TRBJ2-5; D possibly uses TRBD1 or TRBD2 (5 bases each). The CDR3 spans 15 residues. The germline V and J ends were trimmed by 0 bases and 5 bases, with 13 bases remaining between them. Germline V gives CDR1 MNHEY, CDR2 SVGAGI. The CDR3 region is CASSYSGNRGETQYF. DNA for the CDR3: TGTGCCAGCAGTTACTCGGGAAACCGGGGCGAGACCCAGTACTTC.

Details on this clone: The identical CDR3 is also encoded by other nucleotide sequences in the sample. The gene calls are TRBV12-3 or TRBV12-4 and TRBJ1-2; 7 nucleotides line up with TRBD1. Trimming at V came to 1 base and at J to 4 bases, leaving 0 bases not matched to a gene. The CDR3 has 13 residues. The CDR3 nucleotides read TGTGCCAGCAGTTTAGGGACAGGCTATGGCTACACCTTC. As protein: CASSLGTGYGYTF.

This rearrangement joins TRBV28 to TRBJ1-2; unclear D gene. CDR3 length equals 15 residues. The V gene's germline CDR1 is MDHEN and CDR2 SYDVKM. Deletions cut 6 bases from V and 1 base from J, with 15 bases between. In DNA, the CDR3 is TGTGCCAGCAGCAGCCCCTGGGAGGTTAACTATGGCTACACCTTC. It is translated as CASSSPWEVNYGYTF.

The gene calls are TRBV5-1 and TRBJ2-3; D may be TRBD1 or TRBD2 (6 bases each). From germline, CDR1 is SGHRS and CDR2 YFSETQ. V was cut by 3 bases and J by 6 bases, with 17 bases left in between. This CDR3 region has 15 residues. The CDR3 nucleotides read TGCGCCAGCAGCTCCAGGGGACTCCAGCAGGATACGCAGTATTTT. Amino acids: CASSSRGLQQDTQYF. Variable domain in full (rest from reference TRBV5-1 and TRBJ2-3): KAGVTQTPRYLIKTRGQQVTLSCSPISGHRSVSWYQQTPGQGLQFLFEYFSETQRNKGNFPGRFSGRQFSNSRSEMNVSTLELGDSALYLCASSSRGLQQDTQYFGPGTRLTVL.

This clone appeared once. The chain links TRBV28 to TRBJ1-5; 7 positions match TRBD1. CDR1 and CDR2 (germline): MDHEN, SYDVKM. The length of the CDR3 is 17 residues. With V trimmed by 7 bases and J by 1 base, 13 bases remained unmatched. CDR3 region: CASKTLKGARSNQPQHF. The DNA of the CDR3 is TGTGCCAGCAAAACCCTCAAGGGGGCGCGGAGCAATCAGCCCCAGCATTTT.

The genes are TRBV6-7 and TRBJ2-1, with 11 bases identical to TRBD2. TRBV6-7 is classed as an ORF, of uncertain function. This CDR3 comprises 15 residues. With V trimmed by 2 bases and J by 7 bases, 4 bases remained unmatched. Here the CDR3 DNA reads TGTGCCAGCAGTTACGAGGCTAGCGGGAGGAATGAGCAGTTCTTC. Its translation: CASSYEASGRNEQFF.

CDR3 protein: CATSEGRLAGVSETQYF. The CDR3 bases are TGTGCCACCAGCGAAGGACGACTAGCGGGAGTTTCGGAGACCCAGTACTTC. The gene calls are TRBV15 and TRBJ2-5; TRBD2 aligns across 12 bases. V trimming: 5 bases; J trimming: 5 bases; junction bases outside the gene matches: 12. The CDR3 is 17 residues long. Looked up from germline, CDR1 is LNHNV and CDR2 is YYDKDF (reference sequence).

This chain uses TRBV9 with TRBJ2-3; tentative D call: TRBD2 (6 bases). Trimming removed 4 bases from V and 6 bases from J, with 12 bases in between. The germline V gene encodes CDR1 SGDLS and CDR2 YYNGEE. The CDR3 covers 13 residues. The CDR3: CASSPSRGDTQYF. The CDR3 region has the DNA TGTGCCAGCAGCCCCAGTCGGGGGGATACGCAGTATTTT.

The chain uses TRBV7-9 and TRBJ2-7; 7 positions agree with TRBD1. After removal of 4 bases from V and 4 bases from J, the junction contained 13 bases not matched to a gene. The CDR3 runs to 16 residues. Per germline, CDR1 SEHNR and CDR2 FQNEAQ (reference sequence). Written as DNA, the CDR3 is TGTGCCAGCAGCTCGACACACACAGGGGCTCGGTACGAGCAGTACTTC. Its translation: CASSSTHTGARYEQYF. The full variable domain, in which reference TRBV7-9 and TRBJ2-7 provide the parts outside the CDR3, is DTGVSQNPRHKITKRGQNVTFRCDPISEHNRLYWYRQTLGQGPEFLTYFQNEAQLEKSRLLSDRFSAERPKGSFSTLEIQRTEQGDSAMYLCASSSTHTGARYEQYFGPGTRLTVT.

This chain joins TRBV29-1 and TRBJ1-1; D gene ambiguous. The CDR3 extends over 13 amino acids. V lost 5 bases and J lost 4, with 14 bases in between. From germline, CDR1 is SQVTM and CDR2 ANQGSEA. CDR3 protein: CSVRPNEITEAFF. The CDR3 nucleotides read TGCAGCGTTCGACCGAACGAAATCACTGAAGCTTTCTTT.

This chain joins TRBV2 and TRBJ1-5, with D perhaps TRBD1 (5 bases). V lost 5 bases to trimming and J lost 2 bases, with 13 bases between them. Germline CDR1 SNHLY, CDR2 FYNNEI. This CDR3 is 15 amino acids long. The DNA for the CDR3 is TGTGCCAGCAGTACGAACGACAGACGCAATCAGCCCCAGCATTTT. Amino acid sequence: CASSTNDRRNQPQHF.

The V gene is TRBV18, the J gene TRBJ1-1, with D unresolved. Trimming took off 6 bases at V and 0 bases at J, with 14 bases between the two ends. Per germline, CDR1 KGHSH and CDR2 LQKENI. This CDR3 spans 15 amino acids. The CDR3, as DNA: TGTGCCAGCTCGCCCCAGAATACAGTGAACACTGAAGCTTTCTTT. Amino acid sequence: CASSPQNTVNTEAFF.